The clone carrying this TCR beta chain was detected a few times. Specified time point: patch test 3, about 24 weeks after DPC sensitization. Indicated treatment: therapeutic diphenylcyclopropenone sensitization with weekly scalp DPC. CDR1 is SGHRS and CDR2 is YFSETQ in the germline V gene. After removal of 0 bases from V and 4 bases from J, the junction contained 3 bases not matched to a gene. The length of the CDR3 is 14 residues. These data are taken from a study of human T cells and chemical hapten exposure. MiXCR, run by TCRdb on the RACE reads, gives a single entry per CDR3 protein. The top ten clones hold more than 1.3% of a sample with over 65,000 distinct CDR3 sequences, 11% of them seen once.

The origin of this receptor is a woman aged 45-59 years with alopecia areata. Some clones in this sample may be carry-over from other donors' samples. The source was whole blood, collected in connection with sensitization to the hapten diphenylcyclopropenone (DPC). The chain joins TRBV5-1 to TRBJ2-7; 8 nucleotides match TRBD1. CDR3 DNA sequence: TGCGCCAGCAGCTTGGAGGACAGGGATTACGAGCAGTACTTC. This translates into CASSLEDRDYEQYF.